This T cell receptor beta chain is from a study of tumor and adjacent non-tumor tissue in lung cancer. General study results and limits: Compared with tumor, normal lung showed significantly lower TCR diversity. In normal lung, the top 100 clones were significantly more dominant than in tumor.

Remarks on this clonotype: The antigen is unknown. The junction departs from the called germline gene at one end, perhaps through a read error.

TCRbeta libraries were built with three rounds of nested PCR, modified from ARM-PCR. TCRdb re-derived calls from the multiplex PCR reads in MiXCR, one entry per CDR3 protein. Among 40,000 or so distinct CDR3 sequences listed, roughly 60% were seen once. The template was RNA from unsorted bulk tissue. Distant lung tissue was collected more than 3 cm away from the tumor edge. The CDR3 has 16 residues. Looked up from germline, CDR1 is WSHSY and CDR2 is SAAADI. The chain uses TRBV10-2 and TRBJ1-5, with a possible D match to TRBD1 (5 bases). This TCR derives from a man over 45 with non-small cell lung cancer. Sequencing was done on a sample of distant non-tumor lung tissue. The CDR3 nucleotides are TGCGCCAGCAGTGATGGACACCAGTTCGGCAATCAGCACCAGCATTTT. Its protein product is CASSDGHQFGNQHQHF.